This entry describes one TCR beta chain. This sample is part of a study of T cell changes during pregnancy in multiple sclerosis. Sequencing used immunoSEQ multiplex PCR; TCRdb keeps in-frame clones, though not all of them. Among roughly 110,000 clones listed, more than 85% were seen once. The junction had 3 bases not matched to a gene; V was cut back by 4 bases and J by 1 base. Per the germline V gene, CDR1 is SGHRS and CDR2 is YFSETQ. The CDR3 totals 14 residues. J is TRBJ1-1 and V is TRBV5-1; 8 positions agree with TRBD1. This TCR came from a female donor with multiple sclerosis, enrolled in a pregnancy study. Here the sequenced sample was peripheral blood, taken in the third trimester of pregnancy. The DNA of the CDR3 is TGCGCCAGCAGCACAGGGACAGGGAACACTGAAGCTTTCTTT. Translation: CASSTGTGNTEAFF.